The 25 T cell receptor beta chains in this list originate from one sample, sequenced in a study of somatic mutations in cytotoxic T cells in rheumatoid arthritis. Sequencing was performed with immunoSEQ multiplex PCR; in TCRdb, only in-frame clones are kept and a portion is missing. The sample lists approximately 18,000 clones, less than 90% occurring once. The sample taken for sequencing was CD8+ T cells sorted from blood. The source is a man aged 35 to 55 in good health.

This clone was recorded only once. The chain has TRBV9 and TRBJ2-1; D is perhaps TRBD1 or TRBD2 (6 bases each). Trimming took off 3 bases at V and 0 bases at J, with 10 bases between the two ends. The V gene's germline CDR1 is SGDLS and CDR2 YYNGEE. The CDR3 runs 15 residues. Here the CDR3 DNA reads TGTGCCAGCAGCGGGAGGGGGAGCTCCTACAATGAGCAGTTCTTC. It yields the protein CASSGRGSSYNEQFF.

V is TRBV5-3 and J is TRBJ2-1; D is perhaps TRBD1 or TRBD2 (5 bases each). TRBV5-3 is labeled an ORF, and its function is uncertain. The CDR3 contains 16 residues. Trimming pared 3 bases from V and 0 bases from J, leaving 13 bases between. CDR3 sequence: CARSYQGGFSYNEQFF. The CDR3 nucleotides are TGTGCCAGAAGCTACCAGGGCGGGTTCTCCTACAATGAGCAGTTCTTC.

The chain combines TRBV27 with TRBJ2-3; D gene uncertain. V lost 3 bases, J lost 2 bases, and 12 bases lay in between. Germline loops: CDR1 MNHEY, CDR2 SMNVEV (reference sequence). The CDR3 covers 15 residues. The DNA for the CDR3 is TGTGCCAGCAGTTTGGGAACGGCACACACAGATACGCAGTATTTT. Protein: CASSLGTAHTDTQYF.

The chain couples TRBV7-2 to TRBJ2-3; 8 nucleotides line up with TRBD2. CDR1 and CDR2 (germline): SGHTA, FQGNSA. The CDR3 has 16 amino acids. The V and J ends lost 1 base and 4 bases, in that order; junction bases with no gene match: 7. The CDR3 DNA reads TGTGCCAGCAGCTTAGTCCCGGGAGGGCCCCCAGATACGCAGTATTTT. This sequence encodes CASSLVPGGPPDTQYF.

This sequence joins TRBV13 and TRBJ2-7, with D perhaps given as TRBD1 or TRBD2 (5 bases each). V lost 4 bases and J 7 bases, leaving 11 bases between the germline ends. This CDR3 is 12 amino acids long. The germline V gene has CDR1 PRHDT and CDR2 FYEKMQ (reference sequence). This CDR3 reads CASSSGPREQYF. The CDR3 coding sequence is TGTGCCAGCAGCTCGGGGCCCCGGGAGCAGTACTTC.

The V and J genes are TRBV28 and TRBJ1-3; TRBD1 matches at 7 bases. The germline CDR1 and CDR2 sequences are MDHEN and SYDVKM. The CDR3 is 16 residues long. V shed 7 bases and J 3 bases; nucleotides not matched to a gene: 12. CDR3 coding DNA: TGTGCCAGCACCCAATATTACAGGGGAAATGGAAACACCATATATTTT. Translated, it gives CASTQYYRGNGNTIYF.

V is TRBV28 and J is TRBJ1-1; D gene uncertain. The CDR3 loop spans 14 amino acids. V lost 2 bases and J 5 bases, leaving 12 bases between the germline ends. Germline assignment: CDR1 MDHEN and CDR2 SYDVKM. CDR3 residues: CASSLHRMGTEAFF. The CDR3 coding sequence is TGTGCCAGCAGTTTACACCGTATGGGGACTGAAGCTTTCTTT.

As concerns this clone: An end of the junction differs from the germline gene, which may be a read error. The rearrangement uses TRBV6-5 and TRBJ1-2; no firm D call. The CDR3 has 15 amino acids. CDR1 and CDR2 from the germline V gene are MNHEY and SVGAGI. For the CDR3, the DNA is TGTGCCAGCAGTTACTCGGGCAACTCTAACCATGGCTACACCTTC. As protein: CASSYSGNSNHGYTF.

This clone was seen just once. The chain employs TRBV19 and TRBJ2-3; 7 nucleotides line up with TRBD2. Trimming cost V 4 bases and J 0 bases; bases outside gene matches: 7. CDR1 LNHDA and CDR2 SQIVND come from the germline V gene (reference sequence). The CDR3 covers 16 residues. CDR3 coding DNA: TGTGCCAGTAGTAGCCCTAGCGGAGTTAGCACAGATACGCAGTATTTT. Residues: CASSSPSGVSTDTQYF.

This CDR3 is CASSQDRETQYF. The CDR3 region has the DNA TGCGCCAGCAGCCAAGATAGAGAGACCCAGTACTTC. The chain employs TRBV4-1 and TRBJ2-5; D remains ambiguous. The germline V gene encodes CDR1 MGHRA and CDR2 YSYEKL. CDR3 length: 12 amino acids. V was clipped by 0 bases and J by 4 bases, with 3 bases between them.

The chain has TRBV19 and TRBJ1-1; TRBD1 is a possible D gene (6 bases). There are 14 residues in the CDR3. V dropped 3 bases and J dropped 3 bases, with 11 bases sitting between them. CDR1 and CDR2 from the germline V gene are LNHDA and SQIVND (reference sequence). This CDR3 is CASSMGEGDTEAFF. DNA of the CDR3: TGTGCCAGTAGTATGGGAGAGGGGGACACTGAAGCTTTCTTT. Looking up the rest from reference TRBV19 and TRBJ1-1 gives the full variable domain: DGGITQSPKYLFRKEGQNVTLSCEQNLNHDAMYWYRQDPGQGLRLIYYSQIVNDFQKGDIAEGYSVSREKKESFPLTVTSAQKNPTAFYLCASSMGEGDTEAFFGQGTRLTVV.

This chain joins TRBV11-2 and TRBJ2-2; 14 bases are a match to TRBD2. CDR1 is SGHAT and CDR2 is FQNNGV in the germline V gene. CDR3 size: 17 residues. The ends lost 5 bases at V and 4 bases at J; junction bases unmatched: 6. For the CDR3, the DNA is TGTGCCAGCAGCCCGGGACTAGCGGGAGATACCACCGGGGAGCTGTTTTTT. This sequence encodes CASSPGLAGDTTGELFF.

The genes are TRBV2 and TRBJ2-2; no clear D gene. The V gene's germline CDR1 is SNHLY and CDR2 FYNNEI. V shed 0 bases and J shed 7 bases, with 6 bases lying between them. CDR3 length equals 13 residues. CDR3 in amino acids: CASSEAQVGELFF. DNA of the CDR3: TGTGCCAGCAGTGAAGCGCAAGTCGGGGAGCTGTTTTTT.

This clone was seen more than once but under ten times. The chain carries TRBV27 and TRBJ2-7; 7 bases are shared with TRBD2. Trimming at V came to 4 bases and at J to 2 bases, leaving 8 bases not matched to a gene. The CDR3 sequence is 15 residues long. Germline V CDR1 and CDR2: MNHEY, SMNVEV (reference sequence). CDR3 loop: CASSSPSGIPYEQYF. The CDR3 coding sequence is TGTGCCAGCAGTTCCCCAAGCGGGATACCCTACGAGCAGTACTTC.

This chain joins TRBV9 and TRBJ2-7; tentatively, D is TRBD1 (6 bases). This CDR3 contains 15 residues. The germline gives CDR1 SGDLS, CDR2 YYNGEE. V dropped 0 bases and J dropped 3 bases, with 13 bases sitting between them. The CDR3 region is CASSVGWSRGYEQYF. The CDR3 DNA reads TGTGCCAGCAGCGTAGGGTGGAGCAGGGGCTACGAGCAGTACTTC. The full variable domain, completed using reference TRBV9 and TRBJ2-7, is DSGVTQTPKHLITATGQRVTLRCSPRSGDLSVYWYQQSLDQGLQFLIQYYNGEERAKGNILERFSAQQFPDLHSELNLSSLELGDSALYFCASSVGWSRGYEQYFGPGTRLTVT.

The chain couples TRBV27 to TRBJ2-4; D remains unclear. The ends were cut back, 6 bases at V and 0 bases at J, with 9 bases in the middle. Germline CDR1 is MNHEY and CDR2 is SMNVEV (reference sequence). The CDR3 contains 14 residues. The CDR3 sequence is CASSPVGAKNIQYF. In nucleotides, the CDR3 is TGTGCCAGCAGCCCGGTGGGAGCCAAAAACATTCAGTACTTC.

CDR3 residues: CASSFTGGGADTQYF. The CDR3 nucleotides read TGCGCCAGCAGCTTTACAGGGGGCGGCGCAGATACGCAGTATTTT. The rearrangement joins TRBV5-1 to TRBJ2-3; TRBD1 matches 9 bases. There are 15 residues in the CDR3. Looked up from germline, CDR1 is SGHRS and CDR2 is YFSETQ. V dropped 2 bases and J dropped 4; count of bases not matched to a gene: 5.

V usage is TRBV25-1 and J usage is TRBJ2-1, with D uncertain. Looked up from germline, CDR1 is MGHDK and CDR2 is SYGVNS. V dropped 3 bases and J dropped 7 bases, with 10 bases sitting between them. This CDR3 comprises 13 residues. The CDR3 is CASSDNFLNEQFF. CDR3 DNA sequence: TGTGCCAGCAGTGATAATTTTTTGAATGAGCAGTTCTTC.

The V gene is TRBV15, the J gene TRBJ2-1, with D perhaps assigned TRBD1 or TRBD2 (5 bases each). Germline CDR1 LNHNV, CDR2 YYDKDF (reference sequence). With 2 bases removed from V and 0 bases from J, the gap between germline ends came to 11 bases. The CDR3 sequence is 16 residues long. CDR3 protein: CATSRSRDLSYNEQFF. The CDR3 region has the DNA TGTGCCACCAGCAGATCCCGGGACCTCTCCTACAATGAGCAGTTCTTC.

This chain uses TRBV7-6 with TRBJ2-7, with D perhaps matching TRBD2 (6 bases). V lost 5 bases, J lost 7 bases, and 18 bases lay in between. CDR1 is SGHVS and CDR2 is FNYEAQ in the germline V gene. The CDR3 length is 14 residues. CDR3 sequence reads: CASSPRGPAGEQYF. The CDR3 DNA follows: TGTGCCAGCAGCCCTCGAGGGCCCGCGGGGGAGCAGTACTTC.

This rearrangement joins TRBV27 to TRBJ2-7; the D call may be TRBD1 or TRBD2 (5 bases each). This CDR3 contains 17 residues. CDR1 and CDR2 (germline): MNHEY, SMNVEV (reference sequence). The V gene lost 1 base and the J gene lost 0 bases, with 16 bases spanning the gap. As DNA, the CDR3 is TGTGCCAGCAGTTTATTTCCGGCCGGGACGGCCTCCTACGAGCAGTACTTC. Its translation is CASSLFPAGTASYEQYF.

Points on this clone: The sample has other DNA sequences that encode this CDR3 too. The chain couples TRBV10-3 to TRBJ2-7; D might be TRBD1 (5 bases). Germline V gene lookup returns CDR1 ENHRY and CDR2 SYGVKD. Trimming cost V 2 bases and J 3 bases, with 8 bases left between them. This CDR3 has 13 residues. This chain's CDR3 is CAISEGANYEQYF. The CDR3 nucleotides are TGTGCCATCAGTGAGGGGGCCAACTACGAGCAGTACTTC.

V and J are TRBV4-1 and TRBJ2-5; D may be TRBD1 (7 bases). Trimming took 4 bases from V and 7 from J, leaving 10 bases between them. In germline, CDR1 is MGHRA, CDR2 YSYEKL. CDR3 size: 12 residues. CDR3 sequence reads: CASSPRGVTQYF. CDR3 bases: TGCGCCAGCAGCCCCAGGGGGGTGACCCAGTACTTC.

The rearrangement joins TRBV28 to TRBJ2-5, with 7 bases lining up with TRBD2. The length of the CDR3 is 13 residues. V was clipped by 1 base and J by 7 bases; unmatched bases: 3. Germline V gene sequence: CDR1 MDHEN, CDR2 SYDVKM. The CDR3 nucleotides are TGTGCCAGCAGTTTATTCGGGGAGGGGACCCAGTACTTC. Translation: CASSLFGEGTQYF.

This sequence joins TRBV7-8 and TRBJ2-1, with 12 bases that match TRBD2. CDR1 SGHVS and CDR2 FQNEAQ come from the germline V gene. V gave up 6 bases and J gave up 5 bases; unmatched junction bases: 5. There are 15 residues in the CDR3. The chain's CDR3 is CASSKGLAGDNEQFF. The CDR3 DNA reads TGTGCCAGCAGTAAGGGACTAGCGGGTGACAATGAGCAGTTCTTC.